The 10 T cell receptor beta chains presented below share a single source sample, sequenced in a study of CD8+ T cells in alopecia areata. cDNA prepared by RNA extraction and subsequent reverse transcription served as the template for sequencing. The data were produced by immunoSEQ multiplex PCR, yet TCRdb's version contains in-frame clones alone and is incomplete. The table shows 93,000 or so clones, with about nine tenths occurring only once. Indicated treatment: oral pan-JAK inhibitor, 5-10 mg twice daily. Specimen: CD8+ T cells sorted from blood, collected at approximately week 30, from a patient treated with tofacitinib. The receptor set was obtained from a human donor with alopecia areata.

A note on this clone: The missing conserved phenylalanine or tryptophan at the end of this CDR3 makes a read error likely. The CDR3 nucleotides read TGTGCCTGGAGTGAGGACAGGAGAAACTACGAGCAGTACCTC. This codes for CAWSEDRRNYEQYL. The chain joins TRBV30 to TRBJ2-7; TRBD1 matches at 7 bases. The CDR3 sequence is 14 residues long. V shed 1 base, J shed 3 bases, and the junction held 6 bases outside the gene matches. Per the germline V gene, CDR1 is GTSNPN and CDR2 is SVGIG (reference sequence).

This clone was picked up a small number of times. The chain recombines TRBV19 with TRBJ1-5, with D unclear. Germline CDR1 and CDR2: LNHDA and SQIVND (reference sequence). Trimming shortened V by 7 bases and J by 5 bases, and 9 bases separated the two germline ends. The CDR3 length is 12 residues. The chain's CDR3 is CASMWGDQPQHF. DNA for the CDR3: TGTGCCAGTATGTGGGGAGATCAGCCCCAGCATTTT.

This chain links TRBV30 with TRBJ1-1, with D perhaps TRBD1 (6 bases). Germline CDR1 is GTSNPN and CDR2 is SVGIG (reference sequence). The CDR3 totals 15 residues. Trimming stripped 0 bases from V and 3 bases from J, with 14 bases between. The CDR3 DNA reads as TGTGCCTGGAGTGTACCCAGGAAGGGGGACACTGAAGCTTTCTTT. This encodes CAWSVPRKGDTEAFF.

The V and J genes are TRBV11-2 and TRBJ1-4, with 10 bases identical to TRBD1. J was trimmed by 8 bases and V by 3 bases; bases with no gene match: 18. Germline V gene data show CDR1 as SGHAT and CDR2 as FQNNGV. The CDR3 is 19 amino acids. The CDR3 DNA is TGTGCCAGCAGCTTGGGGTTACGAAGACAGGGGGCTTACGGGGAAAAACTGTTTTTT. This sequence encodes CASSLGLRRQGAYGEKLFF.

The chain employs TRBV13 and TRBJ2-7; TRBD2 matches 8 bases. The CDR3 has 17 residues. Germline V gene lookup returns CDR1 PRHDT and CDR2 FYEKMQ (reference sequence). J lost 1 base, V lost 5 bases, and 13 bases had no gene match. The CDR3, as DNA: TGTGCCAGCAGCCCCTCGCGGATAGCGGGGCAGTCCTACGAGCAGTACTTC. Its translation: CASSPSRIAGQSYEQYF.

J is TRBJ2-7 and V is TRBV19; 7 bases match TRBD2. V lost 4 bases, J lost 4 bases, and 7 bases stayed unmatched. Germline lookup yields CDR1 LNHDA and CDR2 SQIVND (reference sequence). CDR3 length: 14 residues. The DNA for the CDR3 is TGTGCCAGTAGTAACCCACGCGGGAGTTACGAGCAGTACTTC. It translates to CASSNPRGSYEQYF.

The rearrangement joins TRBV14 to TRBJ2-1; 8 bases fit TRBD2. CDR1 and CDR2 from the germline V gene are SGHDN and FVKESK. CDR3 size: 15 residues. J gave up 3 bases and V 3 bases, and 4 bases lay outside the gene matches. CDR3 residues: CASSHYGRVYNEQFF. The CDR3 nucleotides read TGTGCCAGCAGCCATTACGGGAGGGTCTACAATGAGCAGTTCTTC.

The V and J genes are TRBV27 and TRBJ2-7; D unclear. Germline V lookup: CDR1 MNHEY, CDR2 SMNVEV (reference sequence). Trimming pared 6 bases from V and 0 bases from J, leaving 3 bases between. The CDR3 is 11 residues long. In DNA form, the CDR3 reads TGTGCCAGCAGGAGCTCCTACGAGCAGTACTTC. Its translation: CASRSSYEQYF.

The rearrangement joins TRBV27 to TRBJ2-1; the D is unclear. The CDR3 is 13 amino acids. V lost 4 bases and J 1 base, leaving 5 bases between the germline ends. Germline CDR1 is MNHEY and CDR2 is SMNVEV (reference sequence). The CDR3 DNA reads as TGTGCCAGCAGTTCCGAATCCTACAATGAGCAGTTCTTC. Protein sequence: CASSSESYNEQFF.

V is TRBV25-1 and J is TRBJ1-1; D call uncertain. CDR3 size: 11 residues. Trimming removed 1 base from V and 10 bases from J, with 7 bases in between. Germline loops: CDR1 MGHDK, CDR2 SYGVNS. This CDR3 is CASSELSGAFF. CDR3 bases: TGTGCCAGCAGTGAATTGAGCGGAGCTTTCTTT.